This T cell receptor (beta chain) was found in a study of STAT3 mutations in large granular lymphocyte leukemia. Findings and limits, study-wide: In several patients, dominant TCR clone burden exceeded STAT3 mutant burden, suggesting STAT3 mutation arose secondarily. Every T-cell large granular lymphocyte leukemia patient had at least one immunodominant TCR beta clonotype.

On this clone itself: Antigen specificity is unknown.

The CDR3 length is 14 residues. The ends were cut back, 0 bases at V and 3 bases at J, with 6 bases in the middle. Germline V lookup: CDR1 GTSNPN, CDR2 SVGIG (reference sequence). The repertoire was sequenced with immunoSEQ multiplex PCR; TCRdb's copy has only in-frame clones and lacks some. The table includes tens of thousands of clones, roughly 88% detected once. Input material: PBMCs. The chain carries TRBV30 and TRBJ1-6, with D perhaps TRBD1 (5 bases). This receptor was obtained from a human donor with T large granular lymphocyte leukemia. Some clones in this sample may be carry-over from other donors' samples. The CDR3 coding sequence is TGTGCCTGGAGTGTACAGGTCTATAATTCACCCCTCCACTTT. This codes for CAWSVQVYNSPLHF.